The 21 T cell receptor beta chains below come from one sample, sequenced in a study of Ad26.COV2.S vaccination and SARS-CoV-2 variants. The table came from immunoSEQ multiplex PCR; TCRdb's copy has only in-frame clones and leaves some out. The sample includes about 350,000 clones, around 90% of them seen just once. The specimen comprised peripheral blood, sampled after recovery from COVID-19. These receptor sequences come from a human donor who had recovered from COVID-19.

The CDR3 coding sequence is TGTGCCAGCAGTTCCGCTGACAGGGCTTCTTTAGGGGGCTACACCTTC. This encodes CASSSADRASLGGYTF. The J gene is TRBJ1-2, the V gene TRBV27, with 7 bases fitting TRBD1. The CDR3 extends over 16 amino acids. Germline V CDR1 and CDR2: MNHEY, SMNVEV (reference sequence). Germline trimming cut 4 bases from V and 8 bases from J; bases unmatched to any gene: 16.

This chain connects TRBV11-2 to TRBJ2-5, with 11 bases fitting TRBD1. Unmatched junction bases numbered 9, after V lost 5 bases and J lost 1 base. Germline-derived CDR1 and CDR2 are SGHAT and FQNNGV. The CDR3 spans 17 residues. The CDR3: CASSPGQGGGIQETQYF. The CDR3 region has the DNA TGTGCCAGCAGCCCGGGACAGGGGGGAGGTATCCAAGAGACCCAGTACTTC. The full variable domain, rest sourced from reference TRBV11-2 and TRBJ2-5, is EAGVAQSPRYKIIEKRQSVAFWCNPISGHATLYWYQQILGQGPKLLIQFQNNGVVDDSQLPKDRFSAERLKGVDSTLKIQPAKLEDSAVYLCASSPGQGGGIQETQYFGPGTRLLVL.

The gene calls are TRBV27 and TRBJ2-1; D is undetermined. The CDR3 totals 14 residues. Trimming cost V 6 bases and J 7 bases, with 16 bases left between them. Germline V lookup: CDR1 MNHEY, CDR2 SMNVEV (reference sequence). The DNA of the CDR3 is TGTGCCAGCAGCTTCCTACTCGCCGGGAATGAGCAGTTCTTC. Translated: CASSFLLAGNEQFF.

J is TRBJ2-7 and V is TRBV11-2; D gene unclear. Germline V CDR1 and CDR2: SGHAT, FQNNGV. Trimming took off 5 bases at V and 3 bases at J, with 5 bases between the two ends. This CDR3 is built from 11 residues. The CDR3 sequence: CASSPHYEQYF. The CDR3 region has the DNA TGTGCCAGCAGCCCGCACTACGAGCAGTACTTC.

The chain links TRBV14 to TRBJ2-2, with unresolved D. Germline V gene lookup returns CDR1 SGHDN and CDR2 FVKESK. V lost 1 base, J lost 0 bases, and 15 bases lay in between. The CDR3 has 18 residues. The DNA for the CDR3 is TGTGCCAGCAGCCAAGGCCTGCACGGGTCCGCGAACACCGGGGAGCTGTTTTTT. This encodes CASSQGLHGSANTGELFF.

V usage is TRBV9 and J usage is TRBJ2-1; possibly TRBD1 for D (5 bases). CDR3 size: 21 residues. CDR1 and CDR2 from the germline V gene are SGDLS and YYNGEE. V shed 2 bases and J shed 3 bases, with 30 bases lying between them. The CDR3: CASSVRWGDTTPFVGYNEQFF. The CDR3 DNA sequence: TGTGCCAGCAGCGTTCGATGGGGCGACACGACTCCCTTTGTAGGCTACAATGAGCAGTTCTTC.

This chain joins TRBV7-9 and TRBJ1-5; a possible D gene is TRBD1 (5 bases). Germline lookup yields CDR1 SEHNR and CDR2 FQNEAQ (reference sequence). With 2 bases removed from V and 7 bases from J, the gap between germline ends came to 9 bases. The CDR3 extends over 13 amino acids. CDR3 coding DNA: TGTGCCAGCAGCTTATCAGGGTACCAGCCCCAGCATTTT. This gives the protein CASSLSGYQPQHF.

V and J are TRBV5-6 and TRBJ2-1, with D unclear. The V and J ends lost 3 bases and 2 bases respectively, with 9 bases between them. The CDR3 is 14 residues long. CDR1 is SGHDT and CDR2 is YYEEEE in the germline V gene. As DNA, the CDR3 is TGTGCCAGCAGCTCGGACGGAACCTACAATGAGCAGTTCTTC. It is translated as CASSSDGTYNEQFF.

Comment on this clone: At one boundary the junction diverges from the germline segment, which might be a read error. The chain couples TRBV6-4 to TRBJ2-5, with D unresolved. The V gene's germline CDR1 is MRHNA and CDR2 SNTAGT. The CDR3 runs to 11 residues. The CDR3 bases are TGTGCCAGGAGTGGGGAAGAGACCCAGTACTTC. Protein sequence: CARSGEETQYF.

Worth noting for this clone: Sequence at one end of the junction differs from germline and may be a read error. This chain joins TRBV11-2 and TRBJ1-4; D may be TRBD1 (6 bases). In germline, CDR1 is SGHAT, CDR2 FQNNGV. The CDR3 is 15 residues long. Written as DNA, the CDR3 is TGTGTCAGCAGCTTAGTGGGGGGGCTGGGAGAAAAACTGTTTTTT. This codes for CVSSLVGGLGEKLFF.

The chain employs TRBV6-1 and TRBJ1-3, with unresolved D. The CDR3 covers 15 residues. Trimming shortened V by 3 bases and J by 0 bases, and 9 bases separated the two germline ends. Germline V CDR1 and CDR2: MNHNS, SASEGT. CDR3 protein: CASSDFWSSGNTIYF. The CDR3 DNA follows: TGTGCCAGCAGTGATTTCTGGAGCTCTGGAAACACCATATATTTT.

A single count supports this clone. The chain employs TRBV4-3 and TRBJ2-3; weak D call: TRBD1 (6 bases). The V gene lost 3 bases and the J gene lost 6 bases, with 16 bases spanning the gap. Germline V gives CDR1 LGHNA, CDR2 YSLEER. CDR3 length: 15 residues. CDR3 sequence: CASSHHNSQGDTQYF. The CDR3 DNA is TGCGCCAGCAGCCATCATAACTCCCAGGGGGATACGCAGTATTTT.

The CDR3, as DNA: TGTGCCAGTAGTAGTACCCCCCAAGAGACCCAGTACTTC. It yields the protein CASSSTPQETQYF. This sequence joins TRBV19 and TRBJ2-5; D is unresolved. The germline V and J ends were trimmed by 4 bases and 1 base, with 7 bases remaining between them. The germline V gene encodes CDR1 LNHDA and CDR2 SQIVND (reference sequence). The CDR3 length is 13 residues.

The chain uses TRBV11-2 and TRBJ2-7, with 9 bases fitting TRBD1. CDR3 size: 15 residues. V shed 5 bases, J shed 0 bases, and the junction held 5 bases outside the gene matches. Per germline, CDR1 SGHAT and CDR2 FQNNGV. The DNA for the CDR3 is TGTGCCAGCAGCAGGGACAGGGTGAGCTCCTACGAGCAGTACTTC. It codes for CASSRDRVSSYEQYF.

The chain couples TRBV6-5 to TRBJ1-1; 8 nucleotides match TRBD1. The V and J ends lost 2 bases and 5 bases, in that order; junction bases with no gene match: 1. The CDR3 length is 13 residues. Per germline, CDR1 MNHEY and CDR2 SVGAGI. As DNA, the CDR3 is TGTGCCAGCAGTTACGACAGGGGAACTGAAGCTTTCTTT. It codes for CASSYDRGTEAFF.

The rearrangement joins TRBV10-2 to TRBJ2-2; D is perhaps TRBD1 (6 bases). The CDR3 has 11 residues. V was pared by 7 bases and J by 6 bases, with 6 bases between. Germline lookup yields CDR1 WSHSY and CDR2 SAAADI. The DNA for the CDR3 is TGCGCCAGCAAGGGGGCCGGGGAGCTGTTTTTT. Residues: CASKGAGELFF.

On this clone: Other DNA sequences in this sample translate to the same CDR3. The chain recombines TRBV27 with TRBJ1-2; D perhaps matches TRBD1 (5 bases). The V end lost 6 bases, the J end lost 4 bases, and 9 bases lay between the germline ends. The length of the CDR3 is 12 residues. Germline CDR1 is MNHEY and CDR2 is SMNVEV (reference sequence). The CDR3 DNA follows: TGTGCCAGCAGGACTGGGGGCTATGGCTACACCTTC. Translated: CASRTGGYGYTF.

This clone was found a few times. V gene TRBV7-9 combines with J gene TRBJ1-2, with 7 bases matching TRBD1. The CDR3 extends over 14 amino acids. With 7 bases clipped from V and 3 bases from J, the junction kept 8 bases outside the gene matches. Germline CDR1 and CDR2: SEHNR and FQNEAQ (reference sequence). The CDR3 DNA reads TGTGCCAGCACCTTGATGGGACAGTACTATGGCTACACCTTC. Translation gives CASTLMGQYYGYTF.

The table lists this clone with a count of one. The chain has TRBV27 and TRBJ2-2; D is perhaps TRBD1 or TRBD2 (5 bases each). CDR3 length equals 15 residues. The germline CDR1 and CDR2 sequences are MNHEY and SMNVEV (reference sequence). The germline V and J ends were trimmed by 5 bases and 3 bases, with 13 bases remaining between them. The CDR3 DNA follows: TGTGCCAGCAGTCCAAGAGGGGCCGACACCGGGGAGCTGTTTTTT. Protein sequence: CASSPRGADTGELFF.

V and J are TRBV5-1 and TRBJ2-3, with D tentatively TRBD2 (6 bases). The CDR3 loop spans 14 amino acids. Per germline, CDR1 SGHRS and CDR2 YFSETQ. With 4 bases removed from V and 3 bases from J, the gap between germline ends came to 12 bases. In nucleotides, the CDR3 is TGCGCCAGCAGCCCTTACGGGGGAACAGATACGCAGTATTTT. Residues: CASSPYGGTDTQYF.

The chain links TRBV10-3 to TRBJ1-2; D is perhaps TRBD1 (6 bases). Germline values: CDR1 ENHRY, CDR2 SYGVKD. Trimming took off 6 bases at V and 7 bases at J, with 18 bases between the two ends. This CDR3 contains 14 residues. This CDR3 is CAISGGSVGAGYTF. The CDR3 DNA sequence: TGTGCCATCAGCGGCGGGTCTGTGGGGGCTGGCTACACCTTC.